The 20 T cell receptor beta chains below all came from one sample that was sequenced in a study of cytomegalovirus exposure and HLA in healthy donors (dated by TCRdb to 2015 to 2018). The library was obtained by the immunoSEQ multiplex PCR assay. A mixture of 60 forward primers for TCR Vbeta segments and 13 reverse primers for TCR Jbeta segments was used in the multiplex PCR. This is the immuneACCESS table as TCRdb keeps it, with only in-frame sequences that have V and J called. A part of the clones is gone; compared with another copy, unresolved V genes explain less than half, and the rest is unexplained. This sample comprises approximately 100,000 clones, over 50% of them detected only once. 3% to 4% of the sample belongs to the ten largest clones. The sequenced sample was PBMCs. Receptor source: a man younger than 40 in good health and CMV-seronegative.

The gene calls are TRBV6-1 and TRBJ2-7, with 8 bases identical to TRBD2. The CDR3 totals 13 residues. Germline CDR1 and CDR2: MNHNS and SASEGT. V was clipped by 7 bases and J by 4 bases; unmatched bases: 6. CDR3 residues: CASKSSGPYEQYF. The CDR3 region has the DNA TGTGCCAGCAAGTCTAGCGGGCCTTACGAGCAGTACTTC.

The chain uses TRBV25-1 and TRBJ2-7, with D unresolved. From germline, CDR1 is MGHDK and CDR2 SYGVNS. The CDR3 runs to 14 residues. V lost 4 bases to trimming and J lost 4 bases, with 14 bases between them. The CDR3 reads CASSVASGSYEQYF. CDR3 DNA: TGTGCCAGCAGTGTGGCTAGTGGTTCATACGAGCAGTACTTC.

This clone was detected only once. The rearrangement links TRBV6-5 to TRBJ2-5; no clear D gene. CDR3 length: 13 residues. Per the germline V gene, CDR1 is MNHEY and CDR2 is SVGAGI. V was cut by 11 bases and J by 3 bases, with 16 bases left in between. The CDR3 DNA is TGTGCCTTTAACCCCAGTCATAAAGAGACCCAGTACTTC. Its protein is CAFNPSHKETQYF.

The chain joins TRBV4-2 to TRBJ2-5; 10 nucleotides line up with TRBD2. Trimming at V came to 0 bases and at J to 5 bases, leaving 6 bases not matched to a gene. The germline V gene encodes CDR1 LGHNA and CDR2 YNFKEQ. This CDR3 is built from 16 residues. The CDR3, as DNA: TGTGCCAGCAGCCAAGATCAGGGTAGCGGGGGGGAGACCCAGTACTTC. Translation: CASSQDQGSGGETQYF.

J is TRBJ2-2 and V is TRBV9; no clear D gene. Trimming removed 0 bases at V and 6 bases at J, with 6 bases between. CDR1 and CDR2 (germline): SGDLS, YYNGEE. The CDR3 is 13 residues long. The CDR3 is CASSVGHPGELFF. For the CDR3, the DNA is TGTGCCAGCAGCGTAGGGCACCCCGGGGAGCTGTTTTTT. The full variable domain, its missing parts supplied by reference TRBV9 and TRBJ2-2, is DSGVTQTPKHLITATGQRVTLRCSPRSGDLSVYWYQQSLDQGLQFLIQYYNGEERAKGNILERFSAQQFPDLHSELNLSSLELGDSALYFCASSVGHPGELFFGEGSRLTVL.

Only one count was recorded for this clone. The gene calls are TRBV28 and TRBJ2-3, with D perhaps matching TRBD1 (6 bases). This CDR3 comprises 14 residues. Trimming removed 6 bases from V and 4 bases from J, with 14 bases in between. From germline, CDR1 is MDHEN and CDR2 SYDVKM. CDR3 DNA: TGTGCCAGCAGGACAGGAGTTTCATCAGATACGCAGTATTTT. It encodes CASRTGVSSDTQYF.

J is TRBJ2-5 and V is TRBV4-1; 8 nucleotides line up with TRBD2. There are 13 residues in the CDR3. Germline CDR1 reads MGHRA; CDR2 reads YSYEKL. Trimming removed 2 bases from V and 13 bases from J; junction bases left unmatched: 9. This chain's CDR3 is CASSQLPGTRGYF. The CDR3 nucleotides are TGCGCCAGCAGCCAACTACCGGGGACTAGGGGGTACTTC.

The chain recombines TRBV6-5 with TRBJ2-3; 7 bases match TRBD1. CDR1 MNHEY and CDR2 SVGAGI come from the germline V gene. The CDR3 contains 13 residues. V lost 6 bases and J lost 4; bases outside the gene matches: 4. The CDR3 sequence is CASRGTAADTQYF. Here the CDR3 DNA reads TGTGCCAGCAGAGGGACAGCTGCAGATACGCAGTATTTT.

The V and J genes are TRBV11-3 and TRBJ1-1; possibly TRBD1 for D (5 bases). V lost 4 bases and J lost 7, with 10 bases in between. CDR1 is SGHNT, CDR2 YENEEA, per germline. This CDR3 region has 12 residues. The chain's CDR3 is CASSYLQGEAFF. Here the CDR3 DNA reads TGTGCCAGCAGCTACTTGCAGGGTGAAGCTTTCTTT.

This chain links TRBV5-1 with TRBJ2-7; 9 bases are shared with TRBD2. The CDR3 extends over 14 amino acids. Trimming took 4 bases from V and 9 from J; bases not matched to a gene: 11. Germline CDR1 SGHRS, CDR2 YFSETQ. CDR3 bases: TGCGCCAGCAGCATAATCGGGACTAGCTGGGGGCAGTACTTC. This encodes CASSIIGTSWGQYF. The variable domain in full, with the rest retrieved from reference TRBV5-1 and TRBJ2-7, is KAGVTQTPRYLIKTRGQQVTLSCSPISGHRSVSWYQQTPGQGLQFLFEYFSETQRNKGNFPGRFSGRQFSNSRSEMNVSTLELGDSALYLCASSIIGTSWGQYFGPGTRLTVT.

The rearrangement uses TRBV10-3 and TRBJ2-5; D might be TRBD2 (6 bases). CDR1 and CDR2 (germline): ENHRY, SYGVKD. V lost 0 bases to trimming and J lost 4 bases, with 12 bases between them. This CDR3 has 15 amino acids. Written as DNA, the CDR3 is TGTGCCATCAGTGAGTCGCGGGGCAGGGTAGAGACCCAGTACTTC. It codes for CAISESRGRVETQYF.

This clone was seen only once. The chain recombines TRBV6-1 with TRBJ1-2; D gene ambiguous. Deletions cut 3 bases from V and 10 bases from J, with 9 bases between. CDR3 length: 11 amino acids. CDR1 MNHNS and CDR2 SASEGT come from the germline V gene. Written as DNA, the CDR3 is TGTGCCAGCAGTGACAGGTTGATCTACACCTTC. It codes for CASSDRLIYTF.

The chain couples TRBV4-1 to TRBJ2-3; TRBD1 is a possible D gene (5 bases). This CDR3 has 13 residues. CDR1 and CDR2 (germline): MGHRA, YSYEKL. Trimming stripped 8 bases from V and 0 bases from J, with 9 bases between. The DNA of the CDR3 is TGCGCCAGCGCCAGGGCCAGCACAGATACGCAGTATTTT. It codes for CASARASTDTQYF.

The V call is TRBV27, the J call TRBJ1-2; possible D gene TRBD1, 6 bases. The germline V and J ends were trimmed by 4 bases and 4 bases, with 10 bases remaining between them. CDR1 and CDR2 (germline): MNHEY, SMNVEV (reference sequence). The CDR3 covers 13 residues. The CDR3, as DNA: TGTGCCAGCAGTTCATCAGGGGTCTATGGCTACACCTTC. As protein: CASSSSGVYGYTF.

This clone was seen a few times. CDR3 in amino acids: CATGDYDNEQFF. Written as DNA, the CDR3 is TGTGCCACCGGGGACTATGACAATGAGCAGTTCTTC. This sequence joins TRBV27 and TRBJ2-1; TRBD2 agrees at 7 bases. The V gene's germline CDR1 is MNHEY and CDR2 SMNVEV (reference sequence). V shed 10 bases, J shed 5 bases, and the junction held 5 bases outside the gene matches. The CDR3 runs to 12 residues.

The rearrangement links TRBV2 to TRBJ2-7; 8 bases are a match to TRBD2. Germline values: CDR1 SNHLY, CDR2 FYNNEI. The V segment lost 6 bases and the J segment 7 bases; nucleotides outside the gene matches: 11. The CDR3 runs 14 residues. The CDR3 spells CASRPGLVQSEQYF. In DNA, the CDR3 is TGTGCCAGCAGGCCGGGACTAGTTCAGAGTGAGCAGTACTTC.

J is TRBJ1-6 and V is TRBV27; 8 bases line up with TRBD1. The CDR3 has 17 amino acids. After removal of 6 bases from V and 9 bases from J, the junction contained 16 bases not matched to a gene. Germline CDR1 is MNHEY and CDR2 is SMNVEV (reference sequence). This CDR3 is CASRRETGVIFSSPLHF. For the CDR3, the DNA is TGTGCCAGCAGAAGGGAGACAGGGGTTATATTCAGTTCACCCCTCCACTTT.

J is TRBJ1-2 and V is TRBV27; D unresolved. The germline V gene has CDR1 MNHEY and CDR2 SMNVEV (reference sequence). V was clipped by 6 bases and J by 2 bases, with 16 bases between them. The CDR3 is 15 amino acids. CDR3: CASSTSQYLNYGYTF. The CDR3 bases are TGTGCCAGCAGCACTTCACAGTATCTAAACTATGGCTACACCTTC.

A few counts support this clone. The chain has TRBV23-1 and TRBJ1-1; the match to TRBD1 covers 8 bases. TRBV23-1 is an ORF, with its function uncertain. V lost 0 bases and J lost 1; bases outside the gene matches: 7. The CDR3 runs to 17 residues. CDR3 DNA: TGCGCCAGCAGTCAATCATCAGGGGGCGAGGGGAACACTGAAGCTTTCTTT. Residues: CASSQSSGGEGNTEAFF.

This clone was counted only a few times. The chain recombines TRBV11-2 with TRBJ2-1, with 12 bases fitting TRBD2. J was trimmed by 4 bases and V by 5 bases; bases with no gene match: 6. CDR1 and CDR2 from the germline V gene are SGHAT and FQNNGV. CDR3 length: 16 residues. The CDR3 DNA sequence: TGTGCCAGCAGCGAGACCGGACTAGCGGGATACAATGAGCAGTTCTTC. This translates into CASSETGLAGYNEQFF.